The 5 T cell receptor beta chains presented below share a single source sample, sequenced in a study of cytomegalovirus exposure and HLA in healthy donors. Method: immunoSEQ multiplex PCR; TCRdb's copy keeps in-frame clones and lacks some. The table lists fewer than 250,000 clones, about nine tenths of them singletons. Sequencing was carried out using PBMCs. These receptors all stem from a woman between 18 and 29 years old in good health and CMV-seropositive.

The chain uses TRBV7-9 and TRBJ2-1; 7 bases agree with TRBD2. The germline CDR1 and CDR2 sequences are SEHNR and FQNEAQ (reference sequence). The CDR3 loop spans 15 amino acids. J gave up 5 bases and V 1 base, and 5 bases lay outside the gene matches. CDR3 bases: TGTGCCAGCAGCTTAGGACTAGCTCAAGACAATGAGCAGTTCTTC. Residues: CASSLGLAQDNEQFF.

The chain employs TRBV28 and TRBJ1-1, with D unresolved. The germline gives CDR1 MDHEN, CDR2 SYDVKM. Trimming pared 3 bases from V and 3 bases from J, leaving 11 bases between. There are 14 residues in the CDR3. CDR3 in amino acids: CASSLRDWDTEAFF. CDR3 coding DNA: TGTGCCAGCAGTTTGAGGGATTGGGACACTGAAGCTTTCTTT.

V usage is TRBV27 and J usage is TRBJ2-7, with 9 bases matching TRBD2. Germline CDR1 is MNHEY and CDR2 is SMNVEV (reference sequence). The CDR3 is 15 residues long. V dropped 3 bases and J dropped 4; count of bases not matched to a gene: 7. The CDR3: CASSFRAGGLYEQYF. In DNA form, the CDR3 reads TGTGCCAGCAGTTTTAGGGCGGGAGGGTTGTACGAGCAGTACTTC.

The chain combines TRBV7-6 with TRBJ2-2; 9 nucleotides line up with TRBD2. From germline, CDR1 is SGHVS and CDR2 FNYEAQ. The CDR3 extends over 18 amino acids. With 1 base clipped from V and 0 bases from J, the junction kept 6 bases outside the gene matches. CDR3 DNA: TGTGCCAGCAGCTTAGAGGCTAGCGGGGACACGAACACCGGGGAGCTGTTTTTT. This sequence encodes CASSLEASGDTNTGELFF.

This chain links TRBV11-2 with TRBJ2-4, with D unresolved. Trimming shortened V by 1 base and J by 0 bases, and 4 bases separated the two germline ends. The CDR3 loop spans 14 amino acids. CDR1 and CDR2 from the germline V gene are SGHAT and FQNNGV. CDR3 coding DNA: TGTGCCAGCAGCTTAGCGGGAGCCAAAAACATTCAGTACTTC. It translates to CASSLAGAKNIQYF.